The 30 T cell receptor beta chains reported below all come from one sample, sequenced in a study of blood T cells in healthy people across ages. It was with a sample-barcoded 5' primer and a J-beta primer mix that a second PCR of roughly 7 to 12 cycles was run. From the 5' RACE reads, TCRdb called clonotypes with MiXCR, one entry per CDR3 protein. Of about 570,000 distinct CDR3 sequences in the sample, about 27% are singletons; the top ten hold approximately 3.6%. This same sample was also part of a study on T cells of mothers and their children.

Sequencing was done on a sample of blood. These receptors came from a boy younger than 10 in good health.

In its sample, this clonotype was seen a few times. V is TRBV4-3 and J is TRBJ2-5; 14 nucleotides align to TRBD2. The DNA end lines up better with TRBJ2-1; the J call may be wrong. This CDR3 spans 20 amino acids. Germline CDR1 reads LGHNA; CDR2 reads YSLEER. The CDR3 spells CASSRSSATSGRANRNEQFF. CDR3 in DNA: TGCGCCAGCAGCCGGTCGTCTGCGACTAGCGGGAGGGCGAATCGTAATGAGCAGTTCTTC.

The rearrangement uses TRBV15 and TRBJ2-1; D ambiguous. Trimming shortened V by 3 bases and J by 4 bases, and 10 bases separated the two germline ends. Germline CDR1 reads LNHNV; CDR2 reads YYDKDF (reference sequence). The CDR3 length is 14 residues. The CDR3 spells CATSSTFGYNEQFF. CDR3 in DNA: TGTGCCACCAGCAGCACCTTCGGGTACAATGAGCAGTTCTTC.

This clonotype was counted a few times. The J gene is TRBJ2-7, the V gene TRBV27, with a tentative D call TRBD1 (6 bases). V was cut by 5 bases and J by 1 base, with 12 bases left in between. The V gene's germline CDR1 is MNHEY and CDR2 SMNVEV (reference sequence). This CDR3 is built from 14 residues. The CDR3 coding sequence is TGTGCCAGCAGTCAAGGGACAAGGTCCTACGAGCAGTACTTC. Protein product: CASSQGTRSYEQYF.

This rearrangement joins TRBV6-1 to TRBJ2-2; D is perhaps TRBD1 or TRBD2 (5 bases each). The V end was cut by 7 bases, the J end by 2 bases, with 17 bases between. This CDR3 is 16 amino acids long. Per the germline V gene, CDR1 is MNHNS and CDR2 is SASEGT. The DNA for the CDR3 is TGTGCCAGCAAGGCCCCAGGGACGGGAAACACCGGGGAGCTGTTTTTT. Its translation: CASKAPGTGNTGELFF.

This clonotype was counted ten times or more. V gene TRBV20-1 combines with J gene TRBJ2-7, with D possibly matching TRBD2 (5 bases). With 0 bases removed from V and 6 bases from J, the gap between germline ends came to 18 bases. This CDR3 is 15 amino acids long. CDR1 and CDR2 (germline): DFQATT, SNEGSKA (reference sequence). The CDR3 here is CSARDLRTAGGEQYF. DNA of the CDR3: TGCAGTGCTAGAGATCTCAGGACGGCCGGAGGCGAGCAGTACTTC.

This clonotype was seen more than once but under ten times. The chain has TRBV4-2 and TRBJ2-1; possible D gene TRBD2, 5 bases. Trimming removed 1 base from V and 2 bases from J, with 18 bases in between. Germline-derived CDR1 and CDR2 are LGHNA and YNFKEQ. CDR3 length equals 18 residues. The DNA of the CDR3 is TGTGCCAGCAGCCAAGCAGCGGCTAGGGAAACTACCTACAATGAGCAGTTCTTC. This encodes CASSQAAARETTYNEQFF.

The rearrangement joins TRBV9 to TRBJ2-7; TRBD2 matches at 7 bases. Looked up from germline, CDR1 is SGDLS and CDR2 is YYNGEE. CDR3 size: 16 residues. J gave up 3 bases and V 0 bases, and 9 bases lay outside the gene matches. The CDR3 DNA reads TGTGCCAGCAGCGTAGAAGAGGCTAGCGGAAACTACGAGCAGTACTTC. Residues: CASSVEEASGNYEQYF.

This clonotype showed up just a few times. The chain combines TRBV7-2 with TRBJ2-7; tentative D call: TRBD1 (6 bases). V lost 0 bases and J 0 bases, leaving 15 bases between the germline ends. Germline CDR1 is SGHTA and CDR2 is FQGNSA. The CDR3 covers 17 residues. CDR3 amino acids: CASSLAGAAVASYEQYF. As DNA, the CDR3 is TGTGCCAGCAGCTTAGCGGGGGCCGCAGTCGCCTCCTACGAGCAGTACTTC.

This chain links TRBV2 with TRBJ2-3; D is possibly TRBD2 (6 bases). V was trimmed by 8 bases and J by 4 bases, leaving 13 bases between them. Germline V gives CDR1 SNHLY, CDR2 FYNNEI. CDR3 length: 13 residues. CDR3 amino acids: CASSSEKADTQYF. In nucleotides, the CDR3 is TGTGCCAGCTCTAGCGAGAAGGCAGATACGCAGTATTTT. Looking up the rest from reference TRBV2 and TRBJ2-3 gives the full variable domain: EPEVTQTPSHQVTQMGQEVILRCVPISNHLYFYWYRQILGQKVEFLVSFYNNEISEKSEIFDDQFSVERPDGSNFTLKIRSTKLEDSAMYFCASSSEKADTQYFGPGTRLTVL.

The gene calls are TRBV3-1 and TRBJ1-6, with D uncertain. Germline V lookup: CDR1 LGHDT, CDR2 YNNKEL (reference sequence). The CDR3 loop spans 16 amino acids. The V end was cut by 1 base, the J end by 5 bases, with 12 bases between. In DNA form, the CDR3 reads TGTGCCAGCAGCCAAGGGGTCCTCTTCAATAATTCACCCCTCCACTTT. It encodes CASSQGVLFNNSPLHF.

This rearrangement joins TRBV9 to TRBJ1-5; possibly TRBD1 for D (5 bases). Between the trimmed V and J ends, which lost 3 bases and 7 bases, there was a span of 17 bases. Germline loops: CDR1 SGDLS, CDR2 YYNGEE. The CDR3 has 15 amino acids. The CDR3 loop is CASSAEGADEQPQHF. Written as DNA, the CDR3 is TGTGCCAGCAGCGCAGAAGGGGCGGATGAGCAGCCCCAGCATTTT.

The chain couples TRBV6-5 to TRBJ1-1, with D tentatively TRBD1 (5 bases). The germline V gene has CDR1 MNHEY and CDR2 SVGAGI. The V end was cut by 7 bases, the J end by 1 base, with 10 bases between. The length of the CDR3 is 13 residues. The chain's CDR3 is CASTPTANTEAFF. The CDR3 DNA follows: TGTGCCAGCACTCCGACAGCGAACACTGAAGCTTTCTTT.

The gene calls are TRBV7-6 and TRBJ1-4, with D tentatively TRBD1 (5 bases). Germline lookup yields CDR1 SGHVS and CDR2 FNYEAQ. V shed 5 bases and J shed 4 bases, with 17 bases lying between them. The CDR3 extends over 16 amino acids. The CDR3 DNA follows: TGTGCCAGCAGCGGGCCCCCCCGGGGGAATAATGAAAAACTGTTTTTT. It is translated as CASSGPPRGNNEKLFF.

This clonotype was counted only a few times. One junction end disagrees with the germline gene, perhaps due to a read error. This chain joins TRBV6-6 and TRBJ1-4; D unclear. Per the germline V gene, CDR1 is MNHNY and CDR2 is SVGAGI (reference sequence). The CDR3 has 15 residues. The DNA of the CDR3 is TGTGCCAACAGTTACGATTCAAAGCTTAATGAAAAACTGTTTTTT. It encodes CANSYDSKLNEKLFF.

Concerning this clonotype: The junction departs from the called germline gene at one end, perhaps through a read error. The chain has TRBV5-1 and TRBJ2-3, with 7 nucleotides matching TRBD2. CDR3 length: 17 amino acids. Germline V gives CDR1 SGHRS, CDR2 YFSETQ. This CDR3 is CASSLEGAGDGTDTQNF. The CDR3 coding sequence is TGCGCCAGCAGCTTGGAAGGCGCGGGAGACGGCACAGATACGCAGAATTTT.

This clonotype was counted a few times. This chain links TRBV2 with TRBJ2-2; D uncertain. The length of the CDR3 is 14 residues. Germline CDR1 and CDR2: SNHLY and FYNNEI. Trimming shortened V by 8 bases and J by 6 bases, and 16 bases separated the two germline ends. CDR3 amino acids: CASRQSGPPGELFF. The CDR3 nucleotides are TGTGCCAGCCGGCAGAGTGGGCCCCCCGGGGAGCTGTTTTTT.

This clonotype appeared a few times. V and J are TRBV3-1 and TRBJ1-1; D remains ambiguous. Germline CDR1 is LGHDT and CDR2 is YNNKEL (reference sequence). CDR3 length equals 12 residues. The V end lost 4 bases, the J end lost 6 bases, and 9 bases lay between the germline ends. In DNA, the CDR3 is TGTGCCAGCAGCCTAGGGTACGCTGAAGCTTTCTTT. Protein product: CASSLGYAEAFF.

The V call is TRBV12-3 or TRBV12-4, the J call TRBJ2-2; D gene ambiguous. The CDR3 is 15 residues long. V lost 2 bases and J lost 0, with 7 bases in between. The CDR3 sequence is CASSLYRPNTGELFF. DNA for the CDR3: TGTGCCAGCAGTTTATACCGGCCGAACACCGGGGAGCTGTTTTTT.

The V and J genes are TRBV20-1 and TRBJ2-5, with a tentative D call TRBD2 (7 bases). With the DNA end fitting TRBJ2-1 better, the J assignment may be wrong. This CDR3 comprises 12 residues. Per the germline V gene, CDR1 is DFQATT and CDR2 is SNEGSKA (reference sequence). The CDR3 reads CSVSGGGHEQFF. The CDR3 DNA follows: TGCAGTGTATCGGGGGGCGGGCATGAGCAGTTCTTC.

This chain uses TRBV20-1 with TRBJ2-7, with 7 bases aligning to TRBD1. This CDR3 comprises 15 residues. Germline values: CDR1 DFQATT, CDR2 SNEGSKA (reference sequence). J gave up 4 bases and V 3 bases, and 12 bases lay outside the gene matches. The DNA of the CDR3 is TGCAGTGCTAGGGCGCCCCTAGACAGGGATTACGAGCAGTACTTC. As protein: CSARAPLDRDYEQYF.

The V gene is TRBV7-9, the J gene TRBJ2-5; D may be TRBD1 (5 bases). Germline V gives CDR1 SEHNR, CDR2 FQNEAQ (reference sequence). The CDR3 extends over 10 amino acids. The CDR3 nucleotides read TGTGCTGTAGGGGAAGAGACCCAGTACTTC. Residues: CAVGEETQYF.

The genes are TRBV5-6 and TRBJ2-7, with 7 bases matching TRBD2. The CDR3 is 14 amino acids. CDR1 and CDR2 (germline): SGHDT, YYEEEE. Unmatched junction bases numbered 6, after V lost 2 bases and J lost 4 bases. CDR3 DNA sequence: TGTGCCAGCAGCTTATCGCCTAGCGGTTACGAGCAGTACTTC. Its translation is CASSLSPSGYEQYF.

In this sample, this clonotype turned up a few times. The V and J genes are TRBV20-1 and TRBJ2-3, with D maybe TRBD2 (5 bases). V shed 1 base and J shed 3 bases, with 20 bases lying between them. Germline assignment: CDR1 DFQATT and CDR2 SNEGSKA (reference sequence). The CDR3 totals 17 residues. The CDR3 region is CSARGLSRRVKTDTQYF. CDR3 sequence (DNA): TGCAGTGCTAGAGGTTTGTCGCGGCGGGTCAAGACAGATACGCAGTATTTT.

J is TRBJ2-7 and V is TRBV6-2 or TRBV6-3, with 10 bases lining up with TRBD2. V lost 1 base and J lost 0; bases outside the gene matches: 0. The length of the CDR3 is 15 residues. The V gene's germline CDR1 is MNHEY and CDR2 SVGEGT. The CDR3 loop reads CASSYWTSGSYEQYF. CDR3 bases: TGTGCCAGCAGTTACTGGACTAGCGGCTCCTACGAGCAGTACTTC.

The DNA of the CDR3 is TGTGCCAGCAGTTTAGCAGAGAGGGGGACCCAGTACTTC. Its protein product is CASSLAERGTQYF. V gene TRBV12-3 or TRBV12-4 combines with J gene TRBJ2-5, with D perhaps given as TRBD1 or TRBD2 (5 bases each). This CDR3 is built from 13 residues. V dropped 0 bases and J dropped 7 bases, with 9 bases sitting between them.

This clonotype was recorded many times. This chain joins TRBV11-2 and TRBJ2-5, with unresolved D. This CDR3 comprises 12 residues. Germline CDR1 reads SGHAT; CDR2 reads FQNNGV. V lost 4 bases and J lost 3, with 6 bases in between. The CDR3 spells CASSSLEETQYF. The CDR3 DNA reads TGTGCCAGCAGCTCCCTAGAAGAGACCCAGTACTTC.

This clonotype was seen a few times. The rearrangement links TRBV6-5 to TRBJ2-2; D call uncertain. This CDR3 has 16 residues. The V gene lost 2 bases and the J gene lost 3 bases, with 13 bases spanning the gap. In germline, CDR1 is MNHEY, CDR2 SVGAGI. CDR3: CASSYPGGQDTGELFF. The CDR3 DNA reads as TGTGCCAGCAGTTACCCGGGCGGTCAAGACACCGGGGAGCTGTTTTTT.

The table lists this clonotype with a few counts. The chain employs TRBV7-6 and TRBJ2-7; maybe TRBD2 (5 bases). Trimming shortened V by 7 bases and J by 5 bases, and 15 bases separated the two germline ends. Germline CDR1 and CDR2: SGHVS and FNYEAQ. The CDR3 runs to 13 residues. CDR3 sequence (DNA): TGTGCCAGCACCAATGGACGGGGTGACGAGCAGTACTTC. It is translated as CASTNGRGDEQYF. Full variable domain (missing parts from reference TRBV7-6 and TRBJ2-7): GAGVSQSPRYKVTKRGQDVALRCDPISGHVSLYWYRQALGQGPEFLTYFNYEAQQDKSGLPNDRFSAERPEGSISTLTIQRTEQRDSAMYRCASTNGRGDEQYFGPGTRLTVT.

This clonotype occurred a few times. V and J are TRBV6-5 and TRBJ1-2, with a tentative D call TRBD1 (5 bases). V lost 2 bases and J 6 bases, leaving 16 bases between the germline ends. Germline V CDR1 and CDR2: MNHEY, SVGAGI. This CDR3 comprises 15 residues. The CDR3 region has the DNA TGTGCCAGCAGTTACGTTGTAGAGGGGTATGATGGCTACACCTTC. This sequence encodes CASSYVVEGYDGYTF.

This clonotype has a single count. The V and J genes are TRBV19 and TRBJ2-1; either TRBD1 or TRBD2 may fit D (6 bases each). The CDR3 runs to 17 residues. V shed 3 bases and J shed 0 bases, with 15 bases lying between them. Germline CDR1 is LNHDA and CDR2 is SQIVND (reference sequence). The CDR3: CASSIRGHVSSYNEQFF. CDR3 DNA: TGTGCCAGTAGTATCCGGGGGCACGTTAGCTCCTACAATGAGCAGTTCTTC.